The T cell receptor beta chain under discussion was sequenced for a study of tumor-infiltrating lymphocytes in primary liver carcinoma (dated 2017 in TCRdb). Broadly, across the study: Surgical resection was performed in China between November 2015 and early 2016 on about 5 patients with histopathologically diagnosed primary liver carcinoma. Of the five patients (three men and two women, aged 30 to 69 years), four had hepatocellular carcinoma and one had combined HCC and intrahepatic cholangiocarcinoma. The five patients had tumors staged T1-T3 N0M0, with maximum diameters ranging from 4.2 to 10 cm. Each sample produced roughly 3.65 to 7.13 million productive TCRbeta reads, and read depth showed no significant difference between tissue types. TCRbeta repertoire sequencing, expression microarrays and whole-exome sequencing were combined in the study across five regions of each liver tumor, with adjacent normal tissue and blood also included. A total of some 35 specimens from 5 patients underwent TCRbeta repertoire sequencing, comprising about 25 tumor regions, 5 adjacent noncancerous liver tissues and 5 peripheral blood samples. High reproducibility was observed for the technical replicate repertoires, with mean shared-clone rates about 0.89 and correlation coefficients above 0.98.

CDR1 SGHNT and CDR2 YYREEE are derived from the germline V gene (reference sequence). The cysteine opens and the phenylalanine closes a CDR3 of 14 amino acids. Only the CDR3 portion is preserved as DNA: 42 bases, with reading frame beginning at the first base. V lost 3 bases and J lost 8 bases; the stretch between them is 15 bases long. Blood RNA was extracted from unsorted whole blood using TRIzol reagent, and germline DNA was obtained with the DNeasy Blood & Tissue kit. At the time of sampling, the patients were treatment-naive and had chronic HBV infection. Before surgery, roughly 4 milliliters of peripheral blood were drawn into K2EDTA tubes. A constant-region primer and ProtoScript II reverse transcriptase were used to reverse-transcribe TCRbeta-specific cDNA from roughly 480 ng total RNA. Construction of the TCRbeta libraries relied on three nested rounds of multiplex PCR, following a slightly modified ARM-PCR procedure. Multiplex TRBV1-TRBV30 forward primers and a Cbeta reverse primer were used in the first two PCR rounds, each of which was run for around 9 cycles. A final 25-cycle PCR with Deep VentR polymerase added sample barcodes and Illumina adapters. Before sequencing, amplicons of 200-500 bp were gel-purified using a QIAquick gel extraction kit. TCRbeta amplicons were sequenced on an Illumina HiSeq 2500 with 250-bp paired-end reads. The authors processed their data as follows. Trimmomatic v0.33 was used to quality-trim the reads, and FLASH v1.2.11 was used to merge paired reads so that full CDR3 sequences could be recovered. V, D and J germline segments were assigned to the rearranged TCRbeta sequences by MiGEC v1.2.1b. Clonotype statistics and Shannon-Wiener diversity indices were computed with VDJtools v1.0.0. To reduce sampling bias, subsequent analyses other than the diversity analysis used only the 250 most abundant clonotypes in each sample. The raw public reads went through TCRdb reprocessing: fastp at Q25, MiXCR clone calling, in-frame beta chains kept. CDR3 protein duplicates are merged, each entry listing the most common genes and DNA. TCRdb, not the authors, supplied the V and J calls. The sample table holds 250,000 to 400,000 distinct CDR3 sequences, of which less than 75% were seen once. The top ten clones comprise approximately 9.4% of the sample.

Paper-wide results and their limitations: Because only the TCR beta chain was sequenced and unpaired alpha chains were not captured, true repertoire diversity is likely underestimated. Because the samples were bulk and unsorted, CD4+ and CD8+ T cell repertoires could not be compared. Consistent with antigen-driven expansion, pairs of tumor regions showed higher repertoire overlap (mean roughly 35%) than either tumor-adjacent pairs (about 17%) or tumor-blood pairs (roughly 15%). Only a few patients were included in the study, and the authors note that the findings should be validated in a larger study. The top 250 clones made up a significantly larger repertoire fraction in tumors than in blood (p = 0.039).

This clonotype was detected many times. Its antigen specificity is not known. Per-base quality was not reported, and no clone a single base away is much larger than it. Sample: peripheral blood. This TCR was sampled from a man aged 40-55 years with primary liver carcinoma and hepatitis B virus infection. The rearranged segments are TRBV5-4 and TRBJ2-1; matching of 6 bases hints at TRBD2 as the D gene. The DNA sequence reads TGTGCCAGCAGCTCCGGGATCGGGAGCTATGAGCAGTTCTTC. It specifies CASSSGIGSYEQFF.